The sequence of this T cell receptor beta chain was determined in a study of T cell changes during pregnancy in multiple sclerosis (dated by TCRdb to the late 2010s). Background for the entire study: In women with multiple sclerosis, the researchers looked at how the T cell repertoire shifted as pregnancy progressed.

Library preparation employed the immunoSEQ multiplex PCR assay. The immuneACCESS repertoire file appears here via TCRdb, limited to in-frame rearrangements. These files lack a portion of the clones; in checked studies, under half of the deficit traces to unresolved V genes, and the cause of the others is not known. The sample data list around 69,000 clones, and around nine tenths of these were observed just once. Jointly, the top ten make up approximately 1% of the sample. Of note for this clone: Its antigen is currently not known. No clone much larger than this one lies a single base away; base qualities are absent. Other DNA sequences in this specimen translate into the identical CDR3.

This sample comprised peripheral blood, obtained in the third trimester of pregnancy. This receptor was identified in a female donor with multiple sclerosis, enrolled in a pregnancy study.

The CDR3 amino acid sequence is: CASSFRGSSYNEQFF. The DNA sequence is given as TGTGCCAGCAGCTTTCGGGGGAGCTCCTACAATGAGCAGTTCTTC. The V and J genes are TRBV7-9 and TRBJ2-1, with a tentative D gene TRBD2 over 6 matching bases. From the germline V gene (reference sequence), CDR1 is SEHNR and CDR2 is FQNEAQ. Between the V and J ends, shortened by 3 bases and 0 bases respectively, the junction contains 9 bases. The CDR3 holds 15 amino acids from the cysteine to the phenylalanine. The entry retains the CDR3 DNA only, 45 bases that are in frame from base 1.